The rows below give T cell receptor beta chains drawn from one sample of a study of T cell responses to AZD1222 COVID-19 vaccine. The table came from immunoSEQ multiplex PCR; TCRdb's copy has only in-frame clones and leaves some out. The profile shows about 49,000 clones, over 65% of them singletons. The starting material was peripheral blood, obtained on day 0 of AZD1222 vaccination. The source is an adult in good health. Both conserved end residues are part of each CDR3. The order of the fields is D gene, J gene, V gene, clone size, CDR3 protein, CDR3 DNA. D genes are given only for firm matches. The listing skips clone size in some rows; elsewhere it reads once, few, many or a size class.

>NA|TRBJ2-1|TRBV6-1|once
CASSEAPLPYNEQFF
TGTGCCAGCAGTGAAGCCCCCTTACCCTACAATGAGCAGTTCTTC
>TRBD1|TRBJ2-5|TRBV28|NA
CASSLGQGSKETQYF
TGTGCCAGCAGTTTGGGACAGGGGTCCAAAGAGACCCAGTACTTC
>TRBD1|TRBJ2-1|TRBV5-1|once
CASSLGDSNSYNEQFF
TGCGCCAGCAGCTTGGGGGACAGCAATTCCTACAATGAGCAGTTCTTC
>NA|TRBJ1-2|TRBV3-1/TRBV3-2|NA
CASSLPGGGYYGYTF
TGTGCCAGCAGCCTCCCGGGAGGCGGGTACTATGGCTACACCTTC
>NA|TRBJ2-4|TRBV29-1|NA
CSVVDEKAKNIQYF
TGCAGCGTTGTAGATGAGAAAGCCAAAAACATTCAGTACTTC
>TRBD1|TRBJ2-3|TRBV5-1|few
CASSTNRDRGTDTQYF
TGCGCCAGCAGCACCAACCGGGACAGGGGCACAGATACGCAGTATTTT
>NA|TRBJ2-3|TRBV5-1|NA
CASSSDGGPDTQYF
TGCGCCAGCAGCTCTGACGGGGGTCCAGATACGCAGTATTTT
>NA|TRBJ2-5|TRBV27|NA
CASSHGSLGETQYF
TGTGCCAGCAGCCACGGGAGCTTGGGGGAGACCCAGTACTTC
>NA|TRBJ2-1|TRBV12-3/TRBV12-4|NA
CASSYRDKNEQFF
TGTGCCAGCAGTTACCGGGACAAAAATGAGCAGTTCTTC
>TRBD1|TRBJ2-7|TRBV24-1|NA
CATSDRRGQQYF
TGTGCCACCAGTGATCGCAGGGGGCAGCAGTACTTC
>NA|TRBJ2-3|TRBV19|NA
CASSVRVRGTDTQYF
TGTGCCAGTAGTGTCAGGGTCCGGGGCACAGATACGCAGTATTTT
>TRBD1|TRBJ1-1|TRBV5-1|NA
CASSPGDRIRLANTEAFF
TGCGCCAGCAGCCCAGGGGACAGGATTAGGTTGGCGAACACTGAAGCTTTCTTT
>NA|TRBJ1-3|TRBV6-5|NA
CASSYESASGNTIYF
TGTGCCAGCAGTTACGAGTCAGCCTCTGGAAACACCATATATTTT
>TRBD1|TRBJ1-4|TRBV2|NA
CASSGLGQGKGKKLFF
TGTGCCAGCAGTGGCCTTGGACAGGGCAAGGGAAAAAAACTGTTTTTT
>NA|TRBJ2-2|TRBV7-9|NA
CASSSRQAYTGELFF
TGTGCCAGCAGCTCCAGACAGGCCTATACCGGGGAGCTGTTTTTT
>TRBD1|TRBJ1-5|TRBV5-5|few
CASSVGQYHQPQHF
TGTGCCAGCAGCGTGGGACAGTACCATCAGCCCCAGCATTTT
>TRBD2|TRBJ2-7|TRBV6-5|NA
CASSYSYAGDYEQYF
TGTGCCAGCAGTTACTCCTACGCGGGGGACTACGAGCAGTACTTC
>NA|TRBJ2-7|TRBV2|NA
CASSEEGGEQYF
TGTGCCAGCAGTGAAGAAGGGGGCGAGCAGTACTTC
>TRBD1|TRBJ1-4|TRBV7-9|NA
CASSPGTGLNEKLFF
TGTGCCAGCAGCCCGGGGACAGGCCTTAATGAAAAACTGTTTTTT
>TRBD1|TRBJ2-3|TRBV11-3|NA
CASSPGGEADTQYF
TGTGCCAGCAGCCCAGGGGGCGAGGCAGATACGCAGTATTTT
>NA|TRBJ1-4|TRBV6-4|NA
CASSGVDNEKLFF
TGTGCCAGCAGTGGGGTGGATAATGAAAAACTGTTTTTT
>NA|TRBJ2-1|TRBV6-5|few
CASSYSGGAAGNEQFF
TGTGCCAGCAGTTACTCAGGAGGGGCCGCCGGCAATGAGCAGTTCTTC
>TRBD1|TRBJ2-7|TRBV7-2|NA
CASSTRDRENEQYF
TGTGCCAGCAGCACTCGGGACAGGGAAAACGAGCAGTACTTC
>NA|TRBJ1-5|TRBV6-5|NA
CASTESDSNQPQHF
TGTGCCAGCACCGAGAGTGATAGCAATCAGCCCCAGCATTTT
>TRBD2|TRBJ2-4|TRBV20-1|NA
CSAQSGDIQYF
TGCAGTGCTCAAAGCGGGGACATTCAGTACTTC
>NA|TRBJ1-2|TRBV7-8|NA
CASSLGGMQAGYTF
TGTGCCAGCAGCTTAGGGGGAATGCAAGCTGGCTACACCTTC
>NA|TRBJ1-5|TRBV2|NA
CASTEDRASGNQPQHF
TGTGCCAGCACTGAGGACCGAGCCTCCGGGAATCAGCCCCAGCATTTT
>NA|TRBJ1-1|TRBV3-1/TRBV3-2|NA
CASSPRFGTEAFF
TGTGCCAGCAGCCCGCGCTTCGGCACTGAAGCTTTCTTT
>TRBD1|TRBJ1-1|TRBV2|NA
CATSQGGTEAFF
TGTGCCACCTCCCAGGGGGGCACTGAAGCTTTCTTT
>NA|TRBJ1-2|TRBV5-4|NA
CASFSANYGYTF
TGTGCCAGCTTCTCAGCTAACTATGGCTACACCTTC
>TRBD1|TRBJ1-5|TRBV6-5|NA
CASSSGQGGPQHF
TGTGCCAGCAGTTCCGGACAGGGGGGGCCCCAGCATTTT
>NA|TRBJ2-2|TRBV5-1|NA
CASSPQQGGTGELFF
TGCGCCAGCAGCCCTCAACAGGGAGGGACCGGGGAGCTGTTTTTT
>NA|TRBJ1-2|TRBV18|NA
CASSPPAGSLYGYTF
TGTGCCAGCTCACCACCGGCAGGGAGTCTCTATGGCTACACCTTC
>TRBD1|TRBJ2-7|TRBV6-5|NA
CASSWPDRGSHEQYF
TGTGCCAGCAGTTGGCCCGACAGGGGGTCCCACGAGCAGTACTTC
>NA|TRBJ1-1|TRBV28|NA
CASSVPGPNTEAFF
TGTGCCAGCAGCGTCCCGGGCCCCAACACTGAAGCTTTCTTT
>TRBD1|TRBJ1-2|TRBV7-9|NA
CASSFSQGEYTF
TGTGCCAGCAGCTTTAGTCAGGGGGAGTACACCTTC
>TRBD1|TRBJ1-3|TRBV7-2|once
CASSLGTVTSGNTIYF
TGTGCCAGCAGCCTTGGGACAGTAACTTCTGGAAACACCATATATTTT
>TRBD1|TRBJ2-3|TRBV5-8|NA
CASSQGQGTSTDTQYF
TGTGCCAGCAGCCAGGGACAGGGAACTAGCACAGATACGCAGTATTTT
>TRBD1|TRBJ2-7|TRBV28|NA
CASRTGTGVSEQYF
TGTGCCAGCAGGACCGGGACAGGGGTCTCCGAGCAGTACTTC
>NA|TRBJ1-4|TRBV24-1|NA
CATSDSNSAGLNEKLFF
TGTGCCACCAGTGACTCAAATAGTGCAGGGTTGAATGAAAAACTGTTTTTT
>TRBD1|TRBJ1-5|TRBV5-6|NA
CASSLGRGLQPQHF
TGTGCCAGCAGCTTGGGGAGGGGGCTCCAGCCCCAGCATTTT
>NA|TRBJ2-7|TRBV6-2/TRBV6-3|NA
CASSRGAGSYEQYF
TGTGCCAGCAGTCGAGGGGCCGGATCCTACGAGCAGTACTTC
>NA|TRBJ1-1|TRBV2|NA
CASSRDRSEAFF
TGTGCCAGCAGCCGCGACAGGTCTGAAGCTTTCTTT